One sample yielded the 2 T cell receptor beta chains listed below, sequenced in a study of cytomegalovirus exposure and HLA in healthy donors. It was with 60 Vbeta and 13 Jbeta primers that the PCR ran. The protocol was immunoSEQ multiplex PCR, while the TCRdb copy is restricted to in-frame clones and leaves out a portion. Of 150,000 to 200,000 clones in the sample, around three quarters were seen once. Sequenced: PBMCs. The receptors here all came from a woman in her thirties or forties in good health and CMV-seronegative.

The genes are TRBV6-1 and TRBJ1-2; 7 positions match TRBD1. The CDR3 is 13 amino acids. V shed 7 bases, J shed 4 bases, and the junction held 6 bases outside the gene matches. Germline V CDR1 and CDR2: MNHNS, SASEGT. CDR3 sequence (DNA): TGTGCCAGCATCTCGACAGGGAGCTATGGCTACACCTTC. It yields the protein CASISTGSYGYTF.

This rearrangement joins TRBV18 to TRBJ2-3, with 7 bases matching TRBD2. Losses at the gene ends were 6 bases for V and 6 bases for J; bases not matched to a gene: 12. This CDR3 is built from 15 residues. CDR1 KGHSH and CDR2 LQKENI come from the germline V gene. CDR3 sequence (DNA): TGTGCCAGCTCCCCAGGGAGGGGTAGCATGGATACGCAGTATTTT. Its translation is CASSPGRGSMDTQYF.